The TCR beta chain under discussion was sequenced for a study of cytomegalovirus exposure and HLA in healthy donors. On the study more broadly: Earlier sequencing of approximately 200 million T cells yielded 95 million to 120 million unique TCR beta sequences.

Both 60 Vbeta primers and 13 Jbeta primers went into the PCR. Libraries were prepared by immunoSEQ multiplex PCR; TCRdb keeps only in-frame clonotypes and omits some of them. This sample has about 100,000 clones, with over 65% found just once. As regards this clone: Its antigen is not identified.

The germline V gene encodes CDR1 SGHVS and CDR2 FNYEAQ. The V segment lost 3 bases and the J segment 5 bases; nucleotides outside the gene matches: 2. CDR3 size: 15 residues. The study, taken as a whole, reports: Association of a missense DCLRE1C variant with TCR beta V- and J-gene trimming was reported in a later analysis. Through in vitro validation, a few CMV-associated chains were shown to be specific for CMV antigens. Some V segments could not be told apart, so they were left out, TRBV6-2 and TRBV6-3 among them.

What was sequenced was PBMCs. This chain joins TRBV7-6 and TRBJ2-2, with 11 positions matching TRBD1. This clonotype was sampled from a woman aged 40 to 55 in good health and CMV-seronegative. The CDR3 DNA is TGTGCCAGCAGCTTCGGGACAGGGGGAACCGGGGAGCTGTTTTTT. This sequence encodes CASSFGTGGTGELFF.